These 26 T cell receptor beta chains were all obtained from the same sample, sequenced in a study of T-cell reconstitution after alpha-beta-depleted transplantation in children. TCRbeta library preparation incorporated unique molecular identifiers. TCRdb redid the calling of the PCR reads with MiXCR, one entry per CDR3 protein. The table shows about 270,000 distinct CDR3 sequences, with over 8% occurring only once. The sample in question was PBMCs from the stem cell graft donor, obtained from the stem cell graft. These receptors all come from a human donor who donated a stem cell graft to a child with SCID.

The rearrangement uses TRBV7-9 and TRBJ2-7, with D unclear. The CDR3 is 12 amino acids. The V gene's germline CDR1 is SEHNR and CDR2 FQNEAQ (reference sequence). Trimming took off 4 bases at V and 4 bases at J, with 8 bases between the two ends. Here the CDR3 reads CASSSDTYEQYF. CDR3 in DNA: TGTGCCAGCAGCTCTGACACTTACGAGCAGTACTTC.

The sample holds many counts of this clonotype. The gene calls are TRBV7-9 and TRBJ2-1; D unresolved. The CDR3 is 14 residues long. V lost 0 bases, J lost 6 bases, and 9 bases lay in between. Per the germline V gene, CDR1 is SEHNR and CDR2 is FQNEAQ (reference sequence). The CDR3 sequence is CASSLAGMANEQFF. As DNA, the CDR3 is TGTGCCAGCAGCTTAGCGGGGATGGCCAATGAGCAGTTCTTC. The full variable domain, its missing parts supplied by reference TRBV7-9 and TRBJ2-1, is DTGVSQNPRHKITKRGQNVTFRCDPISEHNRLYWYRQTLGQGPEFLTYFQNEAQLEKSRLLSDRFSAERPKGSFSTLEIQRTEQGDSAMYLCASSLAGMANEQFFGPGTRLTVL.

This clonotype was seen only a few times. The V gene is TRBV18, the J gene TRBJ2-3, with 10 bases identical to TRBD2. V shed 2 bases and J 3 bases; nucleotides not matched to a gene: 8. Germline CDR1 and CDR2: KGHSH and LQKENI. This CDR3 is built from 17 residues. For the CDR3, the DNA is TGTGCCAGCTCACCATCCCAGCGGGGGGGCAGTACAGATACGCAGTATTTT. This codes for CASSPSQRGGSTDTQYF.

This clonotype has only a few counts. V and J are TRBV3-1 and TRBJ1-5; tentative D call: TRBD1 (5 bases). Per the germline V gene, CDR1 is LGHDT and CDR2 is YNNKEL (reference sequence). The CDR3 spans 14 residues. Trimming took 4 bases from V and 2 from J, leaving 9 bases between them. The CDR3 reads CASSPGDGNQPQHF. The CDR3 nucleotides read TGTGCCAGCAGCCCCGGGGACGGCAATCAGCCCCAGCATTTT. Drawing the rest from reference TRBV3-1 and TRBJ1-5, the complete variable domain is DTAVSQTPKYLVTQMGNDKSIKCEQNLGHDTMYWYKQDSKKFLKIMFSYNNKELIINETVPNRFSPKSPDKAHLNLHINSLELGDSAVYFCASSPGDGNQPQHFGDGTRLSIL.

This clonotype has only a few counts. V usage is TRBV20-1 and J usage is TRBJ2-1, with 9 bases aligning to TRBD2. From germline, CDR1 is DFQATT and CDR2 SNEGSKA (reference sequence). This CDR3 is built from 15 residues. V lost 5 bases to trimming and J lost 4 bases; unmatched junction nucleotides: 9. CDR3 coding DNA: TGCAGTGCTGTCCATAGCGGGGGCGGATACAATGAGCAGTTCTTC. Its protein product is CSAVHSGGGYNEQFF.

This clonotype was detected ten times or more. V usage is TRBV12-3 or TRBV12-4 and J usage is TRBJ2-5; D is perhaps TRBD2 (5 bases). Between the trimmed V and J ends, which lost 3 bases and 5 bases, there was a span of 7 bases. This CDR3 has 12 amino acids. The CDR3 protein is CASSFSGETQYF. CDR3 in DNA: TGTGCCAGCAGTTTTTCGGGGGAGACCCAGTACTTC.

Ten or more counts support this clonotype. The rearrangement uses TRBV12-3 or TRBV12-4 and TRBJ2-1, with D uncertain. There are 15 residues in the CDR3. V was clipped by 4 bases and J by 4 bases, with 14 bases between them. The CDR3 spells CASSYGSQVYNEQFF. CDR3 nucleotide sequence: TGTGCCAGCAGTTATGGATCCCAGGTATACAATGAGCAGTTCTTC.

The table lists this clonotype with a few counts. V usage is TRBV7-8 and J usage is TRBJ2-3; D gene unclear. The germline gives CDR1 SGHVS, CDR2 FQNEAQ. This CDR3 has 17 amino acids. The ends were cut back, 5 bases at V and 2 bases at J, with 20 bases in the middle. The CDR3 loop is CASSTKGRISTTDTQYF. The CDR3 DNA reads as TGTGCCAGCAGCACGAAAGGGCGGATCTCTACCACAGATACGCAGTATTTT.

In DNA form, the CDR3 reads TGTGCCAGTAGTATCAGTCTGAACACTGAAGCTTTCTTT. Translation: CASSISLNTEAFF. The chain recombines TRBV19 with TRBJ1-1; the D is unclear. Trimming took 3 bases from V and 0 from J, leaving 5 bases between them. Germline CDR1 and CDR2: LNHDA and SQIVND (reference sequence). The CDR3 spans 13 residues.

The rearrangement uses TRBV5-5 and TRBJ2-5; 8 bases are a match to TRBD2. The ends lost 4 bases at V and 1 base at J; junction bases unmatched: 9. CDR3 length: 16 amino acids. The V gene's germline CDR1 is SGHKS and CDR2 YYEKEE (reference sequence). DNA of the CDR3: TGTGCCAGCAGCCTCCCGGAAGCGGGGGTCCAAGAGACCCAGTACTTC. Amino acids: CASSLPEAGVQETQYF. The full variable domain, completed using reference TRBV5-5 and TRBJ2-5, is DAGVTQSPTHLIKTRGQQVTLRCSPISGHKSVSWYQQVLGQGPQFIFQYYEKEERGRGNFPDRFSARQFPNYSSELNVNALLLGDSALYLCASSLPEAGVQETQYFGPGTRLLVL.

V usage is TRBV6-1 and J usage is TRBJ2-6; D call uncertain. Per the germline V gene, CDR1 is MNHNS and CDR2 is SASEGT. V was cut by 6 bases and J by 4 bases, with 16 bases left in between. The CDR3 has 16 amino acids. CDR3: CASSQTIDVGANVLTF. CDR3 bases: TGTGCCAGCAGCCAAACTATTGACGTCGGGGCCAACGTCCTGACTTTC.

The rearrangement links TRBV3-1 to TRBJ2-3; no firm D call. The ends were cut back, 1 base at V and 2 bases at J, with 10 bases in the middle. The CDR3 totals 15 residues. The germline gives CDR1 LGHDT, CDR2 YNNKEL (reference sequence). The CDR3, as DNA: TGTGCCAGCAGCCAAGTGTCTGGAAACACAGATACGCAGTATTTT. Residues: CASSQVSGNTDTQYF.

This clonotype has a count of ten or more. This chain uses TRBV20-1 with TRBJ1-2; 10 bases fit TRBD1. The germline gives CDR1 DFQATT, CDR2 SNEGSKA (reference sequence). The J segment lost 4 bases and the V segment lost 4 bases, leaving 9 bases of the junction unmatched. This CDR3 is built from 15 residues. CDR3 in amino acids: CSATAPGQGSYGYTF. The CDR3 DNA reads as TGCAGTGCTACAGCCCCGGGACAGGGGAGCTATGGCTACACCTTC.

This clonotype was detected only a few times. CDR3 sequence (DNA): TGTGCCAGCAGTGCCGACAGGGGAGGCAATGAGCAGTTCTTC. Its protein product is CASSADRGGNEQFF. V usage is TRBV12-3 or TRBV12-4 and J usage is TRBJ2-1; 8 bases align to TRBD1. V shed 5 bases and J 6 bases; nucleotides not matched to a gene: 6. The CDR3 totals 14 residues.

The chain links TRBV9 to TRBJ2-1; weak D call: TRBD2 (5 bases). This CDR3 has 11 residues. CDR1 is SGDLS and CDR2 is YYNGEE in the germline V gene. Trimming took 5 bases from V and 10 from J, leaving 10 bases between them. The CDR3 DNA sequence: TGTGCCAGCAGGAGAGGGTGGGAGCAGTTCTTC. Translating it yields CASRRGWEQFF.

The V gene is TRBV7-6, the J gene TRBJ2-5; 9 positions match TRBD1. CDR1 is SGHVS and CDR2 is FNYEAQ in the germline V gene. The CDR3 covers 16 residues. Losses at the gene ends were 3 bases for V and 5 bases for J; bases not matched to a gene: 10. The CDR3 DNA follows: TGTGCCAGCAGCTTTTCCATGACAGGGGGTTCGGAGACCCAGTACTTC. This codes for CASSFSMTGGSETQYF.

Only a few counts were recorded for this clonotype. This sequence joins TRBV5-1 and TRBJ2-6, with 9 bases fitting TRBD1. Germline values: CDR1 SGHRS, CDR2 YFSETQ. The CDR3 is 19 residues long. V was clipped by 4 bases and J by 0 bases; unmatched bases: 11. This CDR3 reads CASSRSPGQGNSGANVLTF. DNA for the CDR3: TGCGCCAGCAGCAGATCTCCGGGACAGGGCAACTCTGGGGCCAACGTCCTGACTTTC.

This chain joins TRBV12-3 or TRBV12-4 and TRBJ2-3; 7 nucleotides agree with TRBD2. The CDR3 has 15 residues. The V segment lost 4 bases and the J segment 5 bases; nucleotides outside the gene matches: 9. CDR3 nucleotides: TGTGCCAGCAGTTACCCGTGGGAGGGAGAAGATACGCAGTATTTT. Encoded protein: CASSYPWEGEDTQYF.

V is TRBV7-3 and J is TRBJ1-2; TRBD1 is a possible D gene (5 bases). CDR1 is SGHTA, CDR2 FQGTGA, per germline. Trimming left V 1 base short and J 4 bases short, with 28 bases between. This CDR3 has 20 amino acids. In DNA form, the CDR3 reads TGTGCCAGCAGCTTAAATGGCGCGACCGGGACTCAGGGTGAAGGCTATGGCTACACCTTC. This encodes CASSLNGATGTQGEGYGYTF.

This clonotype occurred many times. This chain connects TRBV7-9 to TRBJ1-1; D remains ambiguous. Germline loops: CDR1 SEHNR, CDR2 FQNEAQ (reference sequence). This CDR3 has 14 residues. V gave up 1 base and J gave up 4 bases, with 10 bases separating them. CDR3 residues: CASSLVKGITEAFF. The CDR3 DNA reads TGTGCCAGCAGCTTAGTAAAGGGCATCACTGAAGCTTTCTTT.

A few counts support this clonotype. V and J are TRBV18 and TRBJ1-3; D ambiguous. The V and J ends lost 0 bases and 0 bases respectively, with 6 bases between them. CDR1 and CDR2 (germline): KGHSH, LQKENI. The CDR3 extends over 15 amino acids. CDR3 in amino acids: CASSPPRVSGNTIYF. Written as DNA, the CDR3 is TGTGCCAGCTCACCACCTAGGGTCTCTGGAAACACCATATATTTT.

Ten or more counts support this clonotype. DNA of the CDR3: TGTGCCACCAGTGACCCGCGGGGACCCTACGATACGCAGTATTTT. This encodes CATSDPRGPYDTQYF. The rearrangement joins TRBV24-1 to TRBJ2-3, with D possibly matching TRBD2 (6 bases). Germline CDR1 reads KGHDR; CDR2 reads SFDVKD. CDR3 length equals 15 residues. V lost 4 bases, J lost 6 bases, and 16 bases lay in between.

The V call is TRBV4-1, the J call TRBJ2-7; no firm D call. V lost 0 bases, J lost 5 bases, and 5 bases lay in between. The CDR3 has 12 residues. Germline CDR1 reads MGHRA; CDR2 reads YSYEKL. CDR3 nucleotide sequence: TGCGCCAGCAGCCAAGAAGGAAACGAGCAGTACTTC. It codes for CASSQEGNEQYF.

Only a few counts were recorded for this clonotype. The chain couples TRBV12-3 or TRBV12-4 to TRBJ2-7, with TRBD2 matching over 10 bases. This CDR3 is built from 18 residues. The ends lost 5 bases at V and 0 bases at J; junction bases unmatched: 13. CDR3 in DNA: TGTGCCAGCAGTCGAGGGCTAGCGGGGGCTTCGAGCTCCTACGAGCAGTACTTC. Encoded protein: CASSRGLAGASSSYEQYF.

This clonotype showed up just a few times. The J gene is TRBJ2-2, the V gene TRBV7-9, with TRBD1 matching over 9 bases. Trimming at V came to 5 bases and at J to 6 bases, leaving 4 bases not matched to a gene. The CDR3 is 14 amino acids. Germline V CDR1 and CDR2: SEHNR, FQNEAQ (reference sequence). CDR3 sequence: CASSQDRGAGELFF. The CDR3 DNA follows: TGTGCCAGCAGCCAGGACAGGGGCGCCGGGGAGCTGTTTTTT.

V is TRBV5-1 and J is TRBJ2-7; D is possibly TRBD1 (6 bases). The CDR3 sequence is 14 residues long. V lost 1 base and J 2 bases, leaving 10 bases between the germline ends. Germline assignment: CDR1 SGHRS and CDR2 YFSETQ. The CDR3 DNA follows: TGCGCCAGCAGCTTGACAGGGAGCACCTACGAGCAGTACTTC. This encodes CASSLTGSTYEQYF. Drawing the rest from reference TRBV5-1 and TRBJ2-7, the complete variable domain is KAGVTQTPRYLIKTRGQQVTLSCSPISGHRSVSWYQQTPGQGLQFLFEYFSETQRNKGNFPGRFSGRQFSNSRSEMNVSTLELGDSALYLCASSLTGSTYEQYFGPGTRLTVT.